These 11 T cell receptor beta chains originate from one sample sequenced in a study of shared clonotypes between healthy human individuals. The assay was immunoSEQ multiplex PCR, and TCRdb's table has in-frame clones only and misses some. Of some 690,000 clones detected, about 92% appear once; the ten largest clones hold about a third. The material sequenced was memory CD8+ T cells from PBMCs. Noted subset: CD45RO+ cells pooled with CCR7-negative TemRA cells. Source of these receptors: a man between 18 and 29 years old in good health. Some clones in this sample may be carry-over from other donors' samples.

CDR3 in amino acids: CAITSQGTYSRDEQFF. Here the CDR3 DNA reads TGTGCCATCACGTCACAGGGTACCTATTCGAGGGATGAGCAGTTCTTC. This chain links TRBV10-3 with TRBJ2-1; D may be TRBD1 (6 bases). The CDR3 extends over 16 amino acids. Trimming pared 7 bases from V and 8 bases from J, leaving 24 bases between. Germline V gene data show CDR1 as ENHRY and CDR2 as SYGVKD.

The chain has TRBV21-1 and TRBJ2-1; TRBD1, as called in the table, went unchecked against the DNA. TRBV21-1 has pseudogene status. The CDR3 is 18 residues long. CDR3 protein: CASSKWRQGHPKCNEQFF. The DNA of the CDR3 is TGTGCCAGCAGCAAATGGAGGCAGGGACATCCGAAGTGCAATGAGCAGTTCTTC.

The gene calls are TRBV27 and TRBJ2-7; the D gene could be TRBD1 or TRBD2 (5 bases each). The CDR3 runs 16 residues. Trimming cost V 5 bases and J 4 bases, with 21 bases left between them. Germline CDR1 MNHEY, CDR2 SMNVEV (reference sequence). The CDR3 DNA follows: TGTGCCAGCAGTCCACACCCTTCGGGACGGAAATACGAGCAGTACTTC. This sequence encodes CASSPHPSGRKYEQYF.

The CDR3 reads CASSQKTGGGYEQYF. DNA of the CDR3: TGCGCCAGCAGCCAAAAGACAGGGGGAGGCTACGAGCAGTACTTC. The chain couples TRBV4-1 to TRBJ2-7, with 9 bases that match TRBD1. The CDR3 extends over 15 amino acids. V was clipped by 2 bases and J by 3 bases; unmatched bases: 5. The germline V gene encodes CDR1 MGHRA and CDR2 YSYEKL.

V and J are TRBV5-1 and TRBJ1-2, with D tentatively TRBD1 (5 bases). This CDR3 is built from 15 residues. The V gene lost 7 bases and the J gene lost 5 bases, with 21 bases spanning the gap. The germline gives CDR1 SGHRS, CDR2 YFSETQ. The CDR3 DNA is TGCGCCAGCGGAAACAGGCCCGAGGAATGGTATGGCTACACCTTC. It yields the protein CASGNRPEEWYGYTF.

This sequence joins TRBV10-2 and TRBJ2-1, with D possibly being TRBD2 (5 bases). Germline values: CDR1 WSHSY, CDR2 SAAADI. This CDR3 is 13 amino acids long. Trimming took 4 bases from V and 4 from J, leaving 8 bases between them. As DNA, the CDR3 is TGCGCCAGCAGTGGTAGCGTATACAATGAGCAGTTCTTC. Translation: CASSGSVYNEQFF.

The chain uses TRBV5-1 and TRBJ2-7; a possible D gene is TRBD2 (6 bases). The CDR3 consists of 14 residues. Germline V gene lookup returns CDR1 SGHRS and CDR2 YFSETQ. Trimming took off 2 bases at V and 2 bases at J, with 11 bases between the two ends. The CDR3 nucleotides read TGCGCCAGCAGCTTTAGTAGCGGAACCTACGAGCAGTACTTC. Protein sequence: CASSFSSGTYEQYF. Drawing the rest from reference TRBV5-1 and TRBJ2-7, the complete variable domain is KAGVTQTPRYLIKTRGQQVTLSCSPISGHRSVSWYQQTPGQGLQFLFEYFSETQRNKGNFPGRFSGRQFSNSRSEMNVSTLELGDSALYLCASSFSSGTYEQYFGPGTRLTVT.

This clone was found once. The chain combines TRBV10-2 with TRBJ1-1; D not resolved. V was clipped by 9 bases and J by 3 bases, with 8 bases between them. The CDR3 runs to 11 residues. Germline V gives CDR1 WSHSY, CDR2 SAAADI. The CDR3 nucleotides read TGCGCCAGTATCGAGGACACTGAAGCTTTCTTT. It specifies CASIEDTEAFF.

The gene calls are TRBV7-8 and TRBJ2-3, with a tentative D call TRBD1 (6 bases). CDR3 length equals 17 residues. V gave up 0 bases and J gave up 2 bases, with 15 bases separating them. Looked up from germline, CDR1 is SGHVS and CDR2 is FQNEAQ. The CDR3 sequence: CASSLALGGPFTDTQYF. The CDR3 region has the DNA TGTGCCAGCAGCTTAGCCCTAGGGGGACCGTTCACAGATACGCAGTATTTT.

This clone was observed many times. The V gene is TRBV7-8, the J gene TRBJ2-7; D perhaps matches TRBD2 (6 bases). The germline V and J ends were trimmed by 4 bases and 3 bases, with 16 bases remaining between them. Germline assignment: CDR1 SGHVS and CDR2 FQNEAQ. This CDR3 comprises 15 residues. The DNA for the CDR3 is TGTGCCAGCAGCTCTAAGGCTAGCGTATACTACGAGCAGTACTTC. This codes for CASSSKASVYYEQYF. The complete variable domain, with remaining parts taken from reference TRBV7-8 and TRBJ2-7, reads GAGVSQSPRYKVAKRGQDVALRCDPISGHVSLFWYQQALGQGPEFLTYFQNEAQLDKSGLPSDRFFAERPEGSVSTLKIQRTQQEDSAVYLCASSSKASVYYEQYFGPGTRLTVT.

This chain connects TRBV11-2 to TRBJ2-4; TRBD2 might be the D (6 bases). This CDR3 has 15 amino acids. CDR1 is SGHAT, CDR2 FQNNGV, per germline. V lost 5 bases and J 4 bases, leaving 15 bases between the germline ends. The CDR3 loop reads CASSHLTRLKNIQYF. For the CDR3, the DNA is TGTGCCAGCAGCCACCTGACTAGACTTAAAAACATTCAGTACTTC.